This entry concerns a single T cell receptor (beta chain). What it binds is unknown. Measured with immunoSEQ multiplex PCR; TCRdb has only the in-frame clones, and not every one. The sample lists a few hundred thousand clones, 70% to 90% seen once, with just under 3% in the top ten. These data originate in a study of Ad26.COV2.S vaccination and SARS-CoV-2 variants. Study-level background: In the COV1001 trial, the donor was in the Ad26.COV2.S arm. Intramuscular Ad26.COV2.S doses were given once or twice, 56 days apart.

Treatment described: some 19 received Ad26.COV2.S at low or high dose, single or two shots; several received placebo; per-sample allocation not given. Samples came from day 63 after the first vaccine or placebo injection. Overall study findings and caveats: The study found higher spike-specific TCR breadth in vaccine than placebo recipients.

Sequenced material: peripheral blood, taken in a trial of Ad26.COV2.S vaccine versus placebo. This TCR came from a person between 18 and 60 years old who received the Ad26.COV2.S COVID-19 vaccine or a placebo.

In DNA, the CDR3 is TGTGCCAGCAGTTCGACAGGGAGGATTGTCTACACCTTC. This codes for CASSSTGRIVYTF. The chain carries TRBV5-8 and TRBJ1-2; 7 bases match TRBD1. Germline trimming cut 5 bases from V and 10 bases from J; bases unmatched to any gene: 11. The V gene's germline CDR1 is SGHTS and CDR2 YDEGEE. The CDR3 spans 13 residues.